This TCR beta chain emerged from a study of T cell repertoires in cytomegalovirus infection. For the study at large: Matching HLA type and CMV infection were both indicated by public TCR beta signatures. Whole-study findings and limits: In two of eight donors, the top clonotype was HLA-C-restricted CMV-specific.

The CDR3 is made up of 14 amino acids. Deletions cut 2 bases from V and 3 bases from J, with 9 bases between. Germline V gene sequence: CDR1 SGHTA, CDR2 FQGNSA. This clonotype was counted many times. Its antigen is not known. TCRdb called the reads again in MiXCR, with one record for every CDR3 protein. The sample consists of approximately 500,000 distinct CDR3 sequences, roughly a third of them appearing once. The sequence was collected from a human donor in good health (CMV status not recorded). Some clones in this sample may be carry-over from other donors' samples. This chain connects TRBV7-2 to TRBJ2-3; D call uncertain. The specimen comprised cultured PBMCs, sampled from culture after CMV antigen stimulation. The CDR3 nucleotides read TGTGCCAGCAGCTTAAACCCTAGGACAGATACGCAGTATTTT. Its translation: CASSLNPRTDTQYF.